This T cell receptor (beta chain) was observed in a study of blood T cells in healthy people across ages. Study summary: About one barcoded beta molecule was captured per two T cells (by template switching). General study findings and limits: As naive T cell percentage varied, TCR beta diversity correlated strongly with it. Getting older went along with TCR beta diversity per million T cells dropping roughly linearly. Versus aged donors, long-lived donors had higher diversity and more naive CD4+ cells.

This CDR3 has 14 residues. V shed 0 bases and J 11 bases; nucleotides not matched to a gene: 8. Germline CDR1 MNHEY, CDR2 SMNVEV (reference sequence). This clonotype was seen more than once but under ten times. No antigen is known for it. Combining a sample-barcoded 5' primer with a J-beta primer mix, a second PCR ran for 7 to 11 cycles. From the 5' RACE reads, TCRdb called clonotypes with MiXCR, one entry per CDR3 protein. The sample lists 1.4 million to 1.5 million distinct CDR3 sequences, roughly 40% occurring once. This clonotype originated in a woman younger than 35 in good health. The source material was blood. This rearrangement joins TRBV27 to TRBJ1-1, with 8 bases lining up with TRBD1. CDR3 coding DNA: TGTGCCAGCAGTTTATCGGGTGGGCGACAGGGGGCTTTCTTT. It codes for CASSLSGGRQGAFF.